The following is a T cell receptor (beta chain) sequence with its context. As handled by the study authors: Reference gene primer amplification yielded estimated nucleated cell counts. Libraries were prepared by immunoSEQ multiplex PCR; TCRdb keeps only in-frame clonotypes and omits some of them. V and J calls and clone size are as listed in that table; D and trimming were resolved from the DNA. The sample carries approximately 170,000 clones, approximately 90% recorded once. The data were obtained in a study of blood T cell repertoires in COVID-19. Study context: The cDNA or gDNA used as material had been derived from T cells, B-cell-depleted T cells, or PBMCs.

The CDR3 spans 16 residues. V gave up 6 bases and J gave up 7 bases; unmatched junction bases: 12. Germline assignment: CDR1 MDHEN and CDR2 SYDVKM. Sequencing input: peripheral blood. This chain connects TRBV28 to TRBJ1-6; TRBD1 agrees at 7 bases. The source of this sequence is a young man with acute or convalescent COVID-19. The CDR3 DNA follows: TGTGCCAGCAGACAATCAGGGGGGTACCACAATTCACCCCTCCACTTT. As protein: CASRQSGGYHNSPLHF.